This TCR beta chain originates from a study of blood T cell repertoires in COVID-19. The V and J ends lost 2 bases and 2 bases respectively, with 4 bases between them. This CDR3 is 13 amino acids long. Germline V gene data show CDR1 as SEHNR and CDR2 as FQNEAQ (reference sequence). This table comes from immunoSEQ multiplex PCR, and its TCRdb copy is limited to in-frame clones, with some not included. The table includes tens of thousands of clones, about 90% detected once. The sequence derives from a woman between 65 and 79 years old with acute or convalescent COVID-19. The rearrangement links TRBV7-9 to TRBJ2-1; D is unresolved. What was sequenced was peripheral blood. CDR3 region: CASSLSPYNEQFF. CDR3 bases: TGTGCCAGCAGCTTAAGCCCCTACAATGAGCAGTTCTTC.